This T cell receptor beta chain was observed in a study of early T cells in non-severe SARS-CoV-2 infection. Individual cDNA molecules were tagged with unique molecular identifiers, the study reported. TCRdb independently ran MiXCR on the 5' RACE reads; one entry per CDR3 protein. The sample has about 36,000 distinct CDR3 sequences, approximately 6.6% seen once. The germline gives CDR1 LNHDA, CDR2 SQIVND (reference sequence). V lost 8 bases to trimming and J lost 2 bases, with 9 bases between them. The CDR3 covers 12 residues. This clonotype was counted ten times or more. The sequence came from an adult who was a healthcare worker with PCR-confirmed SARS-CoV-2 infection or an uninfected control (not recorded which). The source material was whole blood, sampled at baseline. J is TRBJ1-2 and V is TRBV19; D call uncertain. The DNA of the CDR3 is TGTGCCAGTGGACCGCCGAACTATGGCTACACCTTC. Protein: CASGPPNYGYTF.